This T cell receptor (beta chain) is from a study of CD8+CD57+ T cells in acquired aplastic anemia. Overall study: Sorted CD4+ and CD8+ cells gave a mean 3.2 ug DNA, range about 0.19 to 27.4 ug.

According to the study, genomic DNA was the template for TCR beta VDJ and CDR3 profiling. TCRdb re-derived calls from the reads in MiXCR, one entry per CDR3 protein. The table shows fewer than 200,000 distinct CDR3 sequences, with 63% occurring only once. At least ten counts were recorded for this clonotype. As yet, its antigen is unknown. General study findings and limits: Shared by patients and controls, almost 30 CD8+ CDR3s were abundant in patients.

This CDR3 has 15 residues. Germline V gene lookup returns CDR1 PRHDT and CDR2 FYEKMQ (reference sequence). The junction had 2 bases not matched to a gene; V was cut back by 5 bases and J by 1 base. Sequencing was performed on sorted CD4+, CD8+, or CD8+CD57+ T cells (not recorded which) from PBMCs. This TCR came from a human donor in good health. This chain uses TRBV13 with TRBJ2-7; 13 positions match TRBD2. The CDR3 sequence: CASSEGLAGSYEQYF. In DNA form, the CDR3 reads TGTGCCAGCAGCGAGGGACTAGCGGGGTCCTACGAGCAGTACTTC.